The 30 T cell receptor beta chains listed next were all sequenced from one sample in a study of post-analysis software for immune sequencing data. Their antigens are not known. Every TCR beta cDNA library bore unique molecular identifiers. TCRdb ran MiXCR on the PCR reads and lists one entry per CDR3 protein. Altogether hundreds of thousands of distinct CDR3 sequences are present, roughly 46% being singletons, with the ten largest covering 1.5% to 2%. Overall study results and limits: Controls showed lower frequencies than patients for roughly five TRBV segments, and TRBV5-6, TRBV5-1 and TRBV20-1 were among these.

Sequenced input: blood. The receptors stem from a girl between 5 and 17 years old with multiple sclerosis.

The V gene is TRBV12-3 or TRBV12-4, the J gene TRBJ1-5; 7 nucleotides line up with TRBD1. The CDR3 is 14 residues long. V was clipped by 6 bases and J by 2 bases; unmatched bases: 4. CDR3 nucleotides: TGTGCCAGCAGCCATACAGGGGGCAATCAGCCCCAGCATTTT. Translating gives CASSHTGGNQPQHF.

This chain uses TRBV7-2 with TRBJ2-7; D remains unclear. Trimming left V 2 bases short and J 0 bases short, with 11 bases between. The length of the CDR3 is 15 residues. Germline CDR1 is SGHTA and CDR2 is FQGNSA. CDR3 bases: TGTGCCAGCAGCTTACGACATTCGAGCTCCTACGAGCAGTACTTC. It specifies CASSLRHSSSYEQYF. The variable domain in full, with the rest retrieved from reference TRBV7-2 and TRBJ2-7, is GAGVSQSPSNKVTEKGKDVELRCDPISGHTALYWYRQSLGQGLEFLIYFQGNSAPDKSGLPSDRFSAERTGGSVSTLTIQRTQQEDSAVYLCASSLRHSSSYEQYFGPGTRLTVT.

V is TRBV7-9 and J is TRBJ2-5, with D unresolved. The J call may be mistaken, given a closer DNA end match to TRBJ2-7. This CDR3 has 13 amino acids. Germline V gene lookup returns CDR1 SEHNR and CDR2 FQNEAQ (reference sequence). CDR3 nucleotides: TGTGCCAGCAGCCCTCTCTTCGCCTACGAGCAGTACTTC. Its protein product is CASSPLFAYEQYF.

The CDR3 DNA is TGTGCCAGCAGTTACTCCAGACACTCAAGGGGAACCACAGATACGCAGTATTTT. Translated: CASSYSRHSRGTTDTQYF. The V gene is TRBV6-5, the J gene TRBJ2-3; tentatively, D is TRBD1 (5 bases). V shed 0 bases and J shed 2 bases, with 18 bases lying between them. The CDR3 extends over 18 amino acids. CDR1 and CDR2 from the germline V gene are MNHEY and SVGAGI.

J is TRBJ1-1 and V is TRBV7-2, with unresolved D. This CDR3 comprises 13 residues. V was shortened by 4 bases and J by 8 bases, with 14 bases between the two germline ends. Germline V lookup: CDR1 SGHTA, CDR2 FQGNSA. CDR3 loop: CASSSLRATEAFF. In DNA, the CDR3 is TGTGCCAGCAGCTCCCTTAGGGCTACCGAAGCTTTCTTT.

Concerning this clonotype itself: The germline gene is not matched at one end of the junction; a read error may be the cause. The rearrangement joins TRBV4-1 to TRBJ2-7; no reliable D call. Germline CDR1 is MGHRA and CDR2 is YSYEKL. CDR3 length: 13 residues. The CDR3 here is CTSSQERSYEQYF. The CDR3 DNA reads TGCACCAGCAGCCAAGAAAGGTCCTACGAGCAGTACTTC.

There are a few counts of this clonotype. The J gene is TRBJ2-7, the V gene TRBV28; TRBD1 agrees at 11 bases. There are 14 residues in the CDR3. Germline lookup yields CDR1 MDHEN and CDR2 SYDVKM. V shed 6 bases and J 4 bases; nucleotides not matched to a gene: 5. The chain's CDR3 is CASRGTGGAYEQYF. The CDR3 region has the DNA TGTGCCAGCAGAGGGACAGGGGGTGCTTACGAGCAGTACTTC.

With respect to this clonotype: Since a much larger clone is just one base distant, this may be a read error. The chain has TRBV28 and TRBJ2-5; 7 bases fit TRBD2. The J call is in doubt because the DNA end fits TRBJ2-7 better. Per the germline V gene, CDR1 is MDHEN and CDR2 is SYDVKM. There are 15 residues in the CDR3. CDR3 amino acids: CASRLGGKHSYEQYF. The CDR3 nucleotides are TGTGCCAGCAGACTGGGAGGGAAGCATTCCTACGAGCAGTACTTC.

The gene calls are TRBV2 and TRBJ2-7, with TRBD2 identical over 9 bases. From germline, CDR1 is SNHLY and CDR2 FYNNEI. V was pared by 5 bases and J by 9 bases, with 2 bases of the junction left unmatched. The length of the CDR3 is 11 residues. DNA for the CDR3: TGTGCCAGCAGTCTGACTAGCGGGCAGTACTTC. It codes for CASSLTSGQYF.

Only a few counts were recorded for this clonotype. This chain connects TRBV5-5 to TRBJ2-7, with a possible D match to TRBD1 (5 bases). The CDR3 is 15 residues long. Trimming cost V 0 bases and J 3 bases, with 13 bases left between them. Germline V gives CDR1 SGHKS, CDR2 YYEKEE (reference sequence). The CDR3 region is CASSLDDRSGYEQYF. The DNA for the CDR3 is TGTGCCAGCAGCTTGGATGACAGATCCGGCTACGAGCAGTACTTC. Complete variable domain (other parts from reference TRBV5-5 and TRBJ2-7): DAGVTQSPTHLIKTRGQQVTLRCSPISGHKSVSWYQQVLGQGPQFIFQYYEKEERGRGNFPDRFSARQFPNYSSELNVNALLLGDSALYLCASSLDDRSGYEQYFGPGTRLTVT.

The chain employs TRBV12-3 or TRBV12-4 and TRBJ2-3, with 11 bases aligning to TRBD2. CDR3 length: 16 residues. The J segment lost 1 base and the V segment lost 5 bases, leaving 5 bases of the junction unmatched. The CDR3 loop reads CASSHPTSGGTDTQYF. The CDR3 DNA is TGTGCCAGCAGTCACCCGACTAGCGGGGGCACAGATACGCAGTATTTT.

This clonotype came up once. This chain uses TRBV5-1 with TRBJ1-2; tentative D call: TRBD1 (6 bases). This CDR3 is built from 16 residues. Trimming removed 0 bases at V and 0 bases at J, with 12 bases between. Germline CDR1 and CDR2: SGHRS and YFSETQ. The CDR3 DNA reads as TGCGCCAGCAGCTTGGTTGGACAGATTTCTAACTATGGCTACACCTTC. Its protein is CASSLVGQISNYGYTF.

The chain recombines TRBV2 with TRBJ1-4; D ambiguous. V was cut by 3 bases and J by 2 bases, with 10 bases left in between. Germline CDR1 and CDR2: SNHLY and FYNNEI. The CDR3 runs 15 residues. In DNA form, the CDR3 reads TGTGCCAGCAGTGATTTATCTTGGACTAATGAAAAACTGTTTTTT. Protein: CASSDLSWTNEKLFF. Filled out from reference TRBV2 and TRBJ1-4, the complete variable domain reads EPEVTQTPSHQVTQMGQEVILRCVPISNHLYFYWYRQILGQKVEFLVSFYNNEISEKSEIFDDQFSVERPDGSNFTLKIRSTKLEDSAMYFCASSDLSWTNEKLFFGSGTQLSVL.

This clonotype was detected a few times. The chain has TRBV4-1 and TRBJ2-3; D possibly corresponds to TRBD1 (6 bases). This CDR3 has 15 residues. The germline V and J ends were trimmed by 0 bases and 6 bases, with 13 bases remaining between them. Germline V gives CDR1 MGHRA, CDR2 YSYEKL. The chain's CDR3 is CASSQDVGGRDTQYF. CDR3 coding DNA: TGCGCCAGCAGCCAAGATGTTGGGGGCCGGGATACGCAGTATTTT.

The chain has TRBV19 and TRBJ2-4, with 7 bases lining up with TRBD1. Germline V gene data show CDR1 as LNHDA and CDR2 as SQIVND (reference sequence). J was trimmed by 0 bases and V by 6 bases; bases with no gene match: 5. This CDR3 has 15 residues. The CDR3, as DNA: TGTGCCAGTAGCGACAGGGCCCTAGCCAAAAACATTCAGTACTTC. Amino acid sequence: CASSDRALAKNIQYF.

The chain recombines TRBV7-9 with TRBJ1-1, with D unclear. The CDR3 loop spans 14 amino acids. V was shortened by 1 base and J by 3 bases, with 9 bases between the two germline ends. Per germline, CDR1 SEHNR and CDR2 FQNEAQ (reference sequence). The CDR3 nucleotides read TGTGCCAGCAGCTTAGAACAAGCCCACACTGAAGCTTTCTTT. Translated, it gives CASSLEQAHTEAFF.

The rearrangement uses TRBV7-6 and TRBJ2-1; TRBD1 might be the D (6 bases). The CDR3 is made up of 13 amino acids. V was shortened by 7 bases and J by 8 bases, with 15 bases between the two germline ends. From germline, CDR1 is SGHVS and CDR2 FNYEAQ. The DNA of the CDR3 is TGTGCCAGCACCTCGTTTGGGGGCTATGAGCAGTTCTTC. Its translation: CASTSFGGYEQFF.

This chain links TRBV3-1 with TRBJ1-1; 8 bases map to TRBD1. Trimming at V came to 2 bases and at J to 0 bases, leaving 5 bases not matched to a gene. This CDR3 comprises 16 residues. Germline V gene data show CDR1 as LGHDT and CDR2 as YNNKEL (reference sequence). CDR3 nucleotides: TGTGCCAGCAGCCAACCCGGGACAGGCTTGAACACTGAAGCTTTCTTT. Its translation is CASSQPGTGLNTEAFF.

The rearrangement joins TRBV9 to TRBJ2-5; 7 nucleotides align to TRBD1. CDR1 and CDR2 (germline): SGDLS, YYNGEE. J gave up 4 bases and V 0 bases, and 6 bases lay outside the gene matches. This CDR3 is built from 15 residues. CDR3 coding DNA: TGTGCCAGCAGCGTAGAGGCAGGGGGAAGAGAGACCCAGTACTTC. It yields the protein CASSVEAGGRETQYF.

This clonotype came up a few times. The V and J genes are TRBV6-5 and TRBJ1-1; D may be TRBD1 (6 bases). This CDR3 spans 12 amino acids. V dropped 5 bases and J dropped 8 bases, with 12 bases sitting between them. Germline CDR1 and CDR2: MNHEY and SVGAGI. The CDR3 bases are TGTGCCAGCAGTCCTCGGGGGCTAGAAGCTTTCTTT. This translates into CASSPRGLEAFF.

The chain uses TRBV29-1 and TRBJ2-1, with 10 bases lining up with TRBD1. The CDR3 extends over 15 amino acids. Germline V gives CDR1 SQVTM, CDR2 ANQGSEA. V shed 6 bases, J shed 9 bases, and the junction held 14 bases outside the gene matches. The CDR3 region has the DNA TGCAGCGTCGCGCCTGGACAGGGGGGCTTCGGTGAGCAGTTCTTC. Protein sequence: CSVAPGQGGFGEQFF.

The chain recombines TRBV12-3 or TRBV12-4 with TRBJ2-1, with D unresolved. This CDR3 comprises 18 residues. Trimming cost V 5 bases and J 9 bases, with 29 bases left between them. The CDR3 loop reads CASSASDMGYGFESEQFF. CDR3 in DNA: TGTGCCAGCAGTGCCTCTGACATGGGGTACGGGTTCGAAAGTGAGCAGTTCTTC.

The chain is built from TRBV5-1 and TRBJ1-2, with D unresolved. Germline CDR1 and CDR2: SGHRS and YFSETQ. This CDR3 is built from 16 residues. The V end lost 6 bases, the J end lost 8 bases, and 26 bases lay between the germline ends. The CDR3, as DNA: TGCGCCAGCATCCCTCGGCGGTATACTTTATCGCGGGGCTACACCTTC. Translated, it gives CASIPRRYTLSRGYTF.

The J gene is TRBJ2-3, the V gene TRBV20-1; unclear D gene. Per germline, CDR1 DFQATT and CDR2 SNEGSKA (reference sequence). Trimming pared 0 bases from V and 2 bases from J, leaving 6 bases between. This CDR3 has 13 amino acids. This chain's CDR3 is CSARDDSTDTQYF. The CDR3 nucleotides are TGCAGTGCTAGAGATGACTCCACAGATACGCAGTATTTT.

V is TRBV12-3 or TRBV12-4 and J is TRBJ1-4; 8 bases are shared with TRBD1. V trimming: 5 bases; J trimming: 5 bases; junction bases outside the gene matches: 7. The CDR3 has 15 residues. The CDR3 coding sequence is TGTGCCAGCAGTCCTCGACAGGGGCTCAATGAAAAACTGTTTTTT. Protein product: CASSPRQGLNEKLFF.

This chain links TRBV11-2 with TRBJ2-1; TRBD1 matches 7 bases. Gene TRBJ2-7 matches the end of the DNA better, so the J call may be wrong. The CDR3 is 16 residues long. In germline, CDR1 is SGHAT, CDR2 FQNNGV. Here the CDR3 reads CASSLYRGNSYNEQYF. The CDR3 DNA sequence: TGTGCCAGCAGCTTATACAGGGGCAACTCCTACAATGAGCAGTACTTC.

The rearrangement links TRBV5-6 to TRBJ2-1, with TRBD1 matching over 10 bases. CDR1 and CDR2 from the germline V gene are SGHDT and YYEEEE. The CDR3 spans 16 residues. Trimming cost V 2 bases and J 4 bases; bases outside gene matches: 6. CDR3 bases: TGTGCCAGCAGCTTCTCGACAGGGGGCGCTTACAATGAGCAGTTCTTC. Translated, it gives CASSFSTGGAYNEQFF.

This chain connects TRBV12-3 or TRBV12-4 to TRBJ2-6, with D possibly matching TRBD1 (5 bases). Trimming pared 6 bases from V and 2 bases from J, leaving 17 bases between. The CDR3 covers 17 residues. DNA of the CDR3: TGTGCCAGCAGCCCACTATGGGGCACCCCTGGGGCCAACGTCCTGACTTTC. Residues: CASSPLWGTPGANVLTF.

V and J are TRBV24-1 and TRBJ1-5; 7 bases are a match to TRBD1. J was trimmed by 2 bases and V by 4 bases; bases with no gene match: 4. CDR3 length equals 15 residues. Per the germline V gene, CDR1 is KGHDR and CDR2 is SFDVKD. The CDR3 here is CATSDRQGGNQPQHF. CDR3 nucleotides: TGTGCCACCAGTGACAGACAGGGTGGCAATCAGCCCCAGCATTTT.

This sequence joins TRBV29-1 and TRBJ2-5; D ambiguous. Germline V gene lookup returns CDR1 SQVTM and CDR2 ANQGSEA. V gave up 2 bases and J gave up 0 bases, with 7 bases separating them. The CDR3 totals 13 residues. The DNA for the CDR3 is TGCAGCGTTGAACTGCACAACCAAGAGACCCAGTACTTC. Residues: CSVELHNQETQYF. Together with reference TRBV29-1 and TRBJ2-5, the CDR3 gives the full variable domain: SAVISQKPSRDICQRGTSLTIQCQVDSQVTMMFWYRQQPGQSLTLIATANQGSEATYESGFVIDKFPISRPNLTFSTLTVSNMSPEDSSIYLCSVELHNQETQYFGPGTRLLVL.